This T cell receptor (beta chain) was documented in a study of blood T cell repertoires in COVID-19. Germline V gene lookup returns CDR1 SGHDN and CDR2 FVKESK. The CDR3 has 12 residues. Between the trimmed V and J ends, which lost 3 bases and 7 bases, there was a span of 9 bases. Sequencing used immunoSEQ multiplex PCR; TCRdb keeps in-frame clones, though not all of them. The repertoire holds tens of thousands of clones, with 79% as singletons. The chain joins TRBV14 to TRBJ2-5; tentatively, D is TRBD1 (6 bases). The receptor was isolated from a human donor in a cohort sampled during active COVID-19. The sequenced sample consisted of peripheral blood. The CDR3 sequence is CASSQGAGTQYF. The CDR3 coding sequence is TGTGCCAGCAGCCAGGGGGCCGGGACCCAGTACTTC. Full variable domain (missing parts from reference TRBV14 and TRBJ2-5): EAGVTQFPSHSVIEKGQTVTLRCDPISGHDNLYWYRRVMGKEIKFLLHFVKESKQDESGMPNNRFLAERTGGTYSTLKVQPAELEDSGVYFCASSQGAGTQYFGPGTRLLVL.